These 17 T cell receptor beta chains share one sample of origin, sequenced in a study of OX40 agonist ivuxolimab in advanced cancers. Using immunoSEQ multiplex PCR, the repertoire was profiled, and TCRdb retains in-frame clones only, with some absent. The table has roughly 58,000 clones, roughly 87% seen once. Sequenced here: CD4+ or CD8+ T cells sorted from blood, sampled in a trial of the OX40 agonist ivuxolimab. The receptor source for this set is an adult with an advanced solid tumor such as melanoma, head and neck, liver or kidney cancer.

The genes are TRBV7-8 and TRBJ1-2; TRBD1 is a possible D gene (6 bases). This CDR3 has 13 amino acids. Per the germline V gene, CDR1 is SGHVS and CDR2 is FQNEAQ. V was cut by 3 bases and J by 4 bases, with 9 bases left in between. CDR3 DNA: TGTGCCAGCAGCTTCGGAGGGGGCTATGGCTACACCTTC. Translation: CASSFGGGYGYTF.

This sequence joins TRBV6-1 and TRBJ2-1; D is uncertain. In germline, CDR1 is MNHNS, CDR2 SASEGT. The CDR3 has 11 amino acids. Between the trimmed V and J ends, which lost 1 base and 10 bases, there was a span of 5 bases. CDR3 sequence reads: CASSEVGEQFF. CDR3 sequence (DNA): TGTGCCAGCAGTGAAGTGGGGGAGCAGTTCTTC.

The rearrangement joins TRBV5-1 to TRBJ1-4; D is possibly TRBD1 (6 bases). The CDR3 is 16 amino acids. Germline CDR1 is SGHRS and CDR2 is YFSETQ. The V gene lost 1 base and the J gene lost 6 bases, with 16 bases spanning the gap. The CDR3 reads CASSLSGERWDEKLFF. The CDR3, as DNA: TGCGCCAGCAGCTTGTCAGGGGAACGATGGGATGAAAAACTGTTTTTT. The whole variable domain, remainder taken from reference TRBV5-1 and TRBJ1-4, is KAGVTQTPRYLIKTRGQQVTLSCSPISGHRSVSWYQQTPGQGLQFLFEYFSETQRNKGNFPGRFSGRQFSNSRSEMNVSTLELGDSALYLCASSLSGERWDEKLFFGSGTQLSVL.

The chain has TRBV21-1 and TRBJ1-4. TRBV21-1 represents a pseudogene. This CDR3 region has 18 residues. CDR3 loop: CASSKALLRPLMVEKLFF. The CDR3 nucleotides are TGTGCCAGCAGCAAAGCGCTTTTGAGACCCCTCATGGTGGAAAAACTGTTTTTT.

This chain uses TRBV7-2 with TRBJ2-7, with D possibly being TRBD2 (6 bases). Germline V gives CDR1 SGHTA, CDR2 FQGNSA. Trimming pared 6 bases from V and 4 bases from J, leaving 16 bases between. The CDR3 has 14 amino acids. CDR3 in amino acids: CASRATGLTYEQYF. CDR3 DNA sequence: TGTGCCAGCAGGGCGACGGGACTTACGTACGAGCAGTACTTC.

This clone was picked up one time. The rearrangement uses TRBV19 and TRBJ2-7; 8 positions agree with TRBD2. The CDR3 has 16 amino acids. CDR1 is LNHDA, CDR2 SQIVND, per germline (reference sequence). J lost 2 bases, V lost 6 bases, and 12 bases had no gene match. The CDR3, as DNA: TGTGCCAGTAGCAAAGGGGCTCTGCGGGGGGCCTACGAGCAGTACTTC. This encodes CASSKGALRGAYEQYF.

This clone was detected only a few times. The chain joins TRBV10-2 to TRBJ2-6, with TRBD2 matching over 11 bases. The V segment lost 4 bases and the J segment 0 bases; nucleotides outside the gene matches: 5. The CDR3 extends over 18 amino acids. CDR1 is WSHSY, CDR2 SAAADI, per germline. CDR3 coding DNA: TGCGCCAGCAGTGCGACTAGCGGGATACTCTCTGGGGCCAACGTCCTGACTTTC. Translating it yields CASSATSGILSGANVLTF.

The CDR3 DNA reads as TGTGCCAGCAGTTGGGGACAGGGGAGGCAGCCCCAGCATTTT. Amino acids: CASSWGQGRQPQHF. This chain connects TRBV28 to TRBJ1-5; 10 nucleotides line up with TRBD1. Germline V gene data show CDR1 as MDHEN and CDR2 as SYDVKM. CDR3 length equals 14 residues. The junction had 4 bases not matched to a gene; V was cut back by 4 bases and J by 7 bases.

The rearrangement links TRBV10-3 to TRBJ1-1, with D unresolved. The CDR3 is 14 amino acids. Trimming cost V 4 bases and J 2 bases, with 11 bases left between them. The V gene's germline CDR1 is ENHRY and CDR2 SYGVKD. The CDR3 nucleotides read TGTGCCATCAGTGTTACGGCCATTAACACTGAAGCTTTCTTT. Translated, it gives CAISVTAINTEAFF.

The chain combines TRBV4-1 with TRBJ2-1; 7 nucleotides line up with TRBD1. CDR1 MGHRA and CDR2 YSYEKL come from the germline V gene. CDR3 length equals 16 residues. V gave up 3 bases and J gave up 2 bases; unmatched junction bases: 7. The CDR3 region is CASSHNRGKAYNEQFF. CDR3 DNA sequence: TGCGCCAGCAGCCATAACAGGGGCAAAGCCTACAATGAGCAGTTCTTC.

The chain links TRBV30 to TRBJ2-5, with TRBD1 matching over 7 bases. The germline gives CDR1 GTSNPN, CDR2 SVGIG (reference sequence). The CDR3 has 14 residues. Trimming removed 2 bases from V and 2 bases from J; junction bases left unmatched: 5. The CDR3 bases are TGTGCCTGGAGTCCGGGACAGCTACAAGAGACCCAGTACTTC. Its protein product is CAWSPGQLQETQYF.

This clone was observed a single time. The CDR3 DNA reads as TGCGCCAGCAGTGAGTCGGGGGCTGAAGCTTTCTTT. It translates to CASSESGAEAFF. The chain carries TRBV10-2 and TRBJ1-1; TRBD1 is a possible D gene (5 bases). V was pared by 0 bases and J by 6 bases, with 5 bases between. The CDR3 has 12 amino acids. Germline lookup yields CDR1 WSHSY and CDR2 SAAADI.

The V and J genes are TRBV5-8 and TRBJ2-3; no reliable D call. The CDR3 length is 12 residues. The V gene's germline CDR1 is SGHTS and CDR2 YDEGEE. Trimming cost V 4 bases and J 7 bases, with 10 bases left between them. The CDR3 nucleotides read TGTGCCAGCAGCCCACGAAGAAATACGCAGTATTTT. It encodes CASSPRRNTQYF.

V is TRBV28 and J is TRBJ1-2; D call uncertain. The germline CDR1 and CDR2 sequences are MDHEN and SYDVKM. The V end was cut by 3 bases, the J end by 8 bases, with 10 bases between. This CDR3 contains 12 residues. CDR3 coding DNA: TGTGCCAGCAGTTTTAATACCCCCGGCTACACCTTC. It is translated as CASSFNTPGYTF.

This clone appeared once. The V gene is TRBV4-1, the J gene TRBJ2-2, with a weak D call TRBD2 (5 bases). The CDR3 contains 13 residues. Germline CDR1 reads MGHRA; CDR2 reads YSYEKL. Trimming stripped 1 base from V and 6 bases from J, with 6 bases between. The CDR3 loop is CASSQAGSGELFF. The CDR3 DNA reads as TGCGCCAGCAGCCAAGCGGGATCCGGGGAGCTGTTTTTT.

The gene calls are TRBV27 and TRBJ1-2; the D gene is possibly TRBD1 (5 bases). The V gene's germline CDR1 is MNHEY and CDR2 SMNVEV (reference sequence). The CDR3 consists of 16 residues. Trimming removed 4 bases from V and 0 bases from J, with 15 bases in between. Here the CDR3 reads CASSSRGGAPNYGYTF. The DNA of the CDR3 is TGTGCCAGCAGTTCACGGGGTGGGGCGCCTAACTATGGCTACACCTTC.

The sample holds one count of this clone. The rearrangement links TRBV19 to TRBJ1-1; no reliable D call. V was cut by 1 base and J by 2 bases, with 8 bases left in between. Looked up from germline, CDR1 is LNHDA and CDR2 is SQIVND (reference sequence). The CDR3 loop spans 14 amino acids. The CDR3 here is CASSIAGTNTEAFF. The CDR3 DNA reads as TGTGCCAGTAGTATAGCGGGCACTAACACTGAAGCTTTCTTT. Together with reference TRBV19 and TRBJ1-1, the CDR3 gives the full variable domain: DGGITQSPKYLFRKEGQNVTLSCEQNLNHDAMYWYRQDPGQGLRLIYYSQIVNDFQKGDIAEGYSVSREKKESFPLTVTSAQKNPTAFYLCASSIAGTNTEAFFGQGTRLTVV.